This T cell receptor (beta chain) originates from a study of cytomegalovirus exposure and HLA in healthy donors. About this clone itself: Antigen unknown.

PCR primers comprised 60 Vbeta and 13 Jbeta primers. Data came from immunoSEQ multiplex PCR; TCRdb stores just in-frame clones and leaves some out. The profile shows some 140,000 clones, around four fifths of them singletons. Study-level results: Some public TCRs appeared in many individuals, while most sequences were rare. It was taken for granted in presence/absence analyses that sequencing depth across donors was roughly uniform. Later work found that TCR association rates differed between HLA loci; DRB1 had the most and HLA-C the fewest.

Trimming took off 3 bases at V and 0 bases at J, with 10 bases between the two ends. The CDR3 is 15 residues long. Germline values: CDR1 SGHRS, CDR2 YFSETQ. V is TRBV5-1 and J is TRBJ2-1; no firm D call. The sequence was collected from a male donor in good health and CMV-seropositive. Sequencing used PBMCs. For the CDR3, the DNA is TGCGCCAGCAGCTCTGCGGTTGGCTCCTACAATGAGCAGTTCTTC. This gives the protein CASSSAVGSYNEQFF.